A single sample is the source of the 24 T cell receptor beta chains below, sequenced in a study of blood T cell repertoires in COVID-19. Sequencing was performed with immunoSEQ multiplex PCR; in TCRdb, only in-frame clones are kept and a portion is missing. The repertoire includes 20,000 to 30,000 clones, 70% to 90% of them detected once, and around 16% sits in the top ten. Specimen: peripheral blood. The receptors come from a man aged 65-85 years with acute or convalescent COVID-19.

This clone was seen once. V and J are TRBV14 and TRBJ1-2; D remains ambiguous. Germline V CDR1 and CDR2: SGHDN, FVKESK. V dropped 0 bases and J dropped 6 bases, with 8 bases sitting between them. The CDR3 extends over 13 amino acids. CDR3 bases: TGTGCCAGCAGCCAAGATTTCCAGAATGGCTACACCTTC. Residues: CASSQDFQNGYTF.

The genes are TRBV7-2 and TRBJ1-4; TRBD1 matches 7 bases. The CDR3 is 15 amino acids. Looked up from germline, CDR1 is SGHTA and CDR2 is FQGNSA. With 5 bases clipped from V and 8 bases from J, the junction kept 11 bases outside the gene matches. In DNA, the CDR3 is TGTGCCAGCAGCGTCCTACAGGGGAGAGGAGAAAAACTGTTTTTT. Its translation is CASSVLQGRGEKLFF.

The J gene is TRBJ1-1, the V gene TRBV4-2; 7 bases align to TRBD1. The CDR3 is 15 amino acids. The trim removed 4 bases at V and 4 bases at J, leaving 9 bases unmatched. Germline CDR1 is LGHNA and CDR2 is YNFKEQ. The CDR3 bases are TGTGCCAGCAGCCGAAAACGGGCAGGGGGCACTGAAGCTTTCTTT. This encodes CASSRKRAGGTEAFF.

The rearrangement uses TRBV24-1 and TRBJ2-1; 16 bases map to TRBD2. V lost 5 bases, J lost 8 bases, and 8 bases stayed unmatched. The CDR3 sequence is 17 residues long. Per the germline V gene, CDR1 is KGHDR and CDR2 is SFDVKD. CDR3 region: CATSVTTGTSGRDEQFF. The CDR3 bases are TGTGCCACCAGTGTTACTACCGGGACTAGCGGGAGGGATGAGCAGTTCTTC.

V and J are TRBV19 and TRBJ2-3; TRBD1 matches 7 bases. CDR3 size: 13 residues. CDR1 is LNHDA, CDR2 SQIVND, per germline (reference sequence). After removal of 10 bases from V and 3 bases from J, the junction contained 7 bases not matched to a gene. The CDR3 reads CATKRDSTDTQYF. CDR3 sequence (DNA): TGTGCCACTAAAAGGGACAGTACAGATACGCAGTATTTT.

Only one count was recorded for this clone. CDR3 region: CASSIASGMGQETQYF. As DNA, the CDR3 is TGTGCCAGTAGTATTGCTAGCGGGATGGGCCAAGAGACCCAGTACTTC. The chain carries TRBV19 and TRBJ2-5; 9 nucleotides agree with TRBD2. Germline-derived CDR1 and CDR2 are LNHDA and SQIVND (reference sequence). Losses at the gene ends were 3 bases for V and 1 base for J; bases not matched to a gene: 6. The CDR3 runs 16 residues.

The rearrangement links TRBV5-1 to TRBJ1-1; 7 bases agree with TRBD1. The V segment lost 3 bases and the J segment 1 base; nucleotides outside the gene matches: 6. Germline V gene sequence: CDR1 SGHRS, CDR2 YFSETQ. The CDR3 is made up of 15 amino acids. This chain's CDR3 is CASSSQGNGNTEAFF. The CDR3 DNA reads TGCGCCAGCAGCTCACAGGGGAATGGGAACACTGAAGCTTTCTTT.

The V call is TRBV6-5, the J call TRBJ1-4; TRBD1 matches 7 bases. Germline V gene lookup returns CDR1 MNHEY and CDR2 SVGAGI. The CDR3 extends over 13 amino acids. J gave up 8 bases and V 5 bases, and 5 bases lay outside the gene matches. CDR3 protein: CASSQRQGEKLFF. CDR3 nucleotides: TGTGCCAGCAGTCAAAGACAGGGCGAAAAACTGTTTTTT.

This clone has more than one count but fewer than ten. The genes are TRBV19 and TRBJ2-4, with a weak D call TRBD1 (6 bases). This CDR3 spans 16 amino acids. V was trimmed by 7 bases and J by 1 base, leaving 17 bases between them. Germline V gene data show CDR1 as LNHDA and CDR2 as SQIVND (reference sequence). CDR3 nucleotide sequence: TGTGCCAGTAATCAGGGGTTGGTTTTCGCCAAAAACATTCAGTACTTC. Translation gives CASNQGLVFAKNIQYF.

The V and J genes are TRBV6-5 and TRBJ1-2, with TRBD1 matching 9 bases. Germline V lookup: CDR1 MNHEY, CDR2 SVGAGI. V trimming: 4 bases; J trimming: 5 bases; junction bases outside the gene matches: 8. The CDR3 is 15 amino acids. The CDR3 DNA is TGTGCCAGCAGTTCGTCGAGGACAGGGGATTATGGCTACACCTTC. This encodes CASSSSRTGDYGYTF.

This chain joins TRBV6-5 and TRBJ1-2; D is possibly TRBD1 (5 bases). The CDR3 loop spans 16 amino acids. Germline V gives CDR1 MNHEY, CDR2 SVGAGI. Trimming took off 3 bases at V and 0 bases at J, with 14 bases between the two ends. This chain's CDR3 is CASSYGAGQANYGYTF. The CDR3 DNA reads TGTGCCAGCAGTTATGGGGCAGGCCAAGCTAACTATGGCTACACCTTC.

This clone occurred once. The chain couples TRBV4-3 to TRBJ2-1; 12 bases are shared with TRBD2. The germline V gene encodes CDR1 LGHNA and CDR2 YSLEER. CDR3 length equals 16 residues. V gave up 4 bases and J gave up 5 bases; unmatched junction bases: 6. The CDR3 DNA reads TGCGCCAGCAGCCGCACGCTAGCGGGAGGGAACAATGAGCAGTTCTTC. It codes for CASSRTLAGGNNEQFF.

J is TRBJ1-3 and V is TRBV2; TRBD1 agrees at 7 bases. V dropped 10 bases and J dropped 4; count of bases not matched to a gene: 7. This CDR3 contains 13 residues. Germline CDR1 and CDR2: SNHLY and FYNNEI. The DNA for the CDR3 is TGTGCCACCCGACAGGGAATAGGAAACACCATATATTTT. It is translated as CATRQGIGNTIYF.

This sequence joins TRBV2 and TRBJ1-1; TRBD1 agrees at 9 bases. CDR1 and CDR2 from the germline V gene are SNHLY and FYNNEI. J was trimmed by 4 bases and V by 3 bases; bases with no gene match: 9. The CDR3 is 16 amino acids. The CDR3 bases are TGTGCCAGCAGTGACACAGGGGGCGCTTCGGTCACTGAAGCTTTCTTT. This gives the protein CASSDTGGASVTEAFF.

The genes are TRBV19 and TRBJ2-1, with 10 bases that match TRBD2. This CDR3 is 17 amino acids long. Trimming at V came to 5 bases and at J to 0 bases, leaving 7 bases not matched to a gene. The germline V gene encodes CDR1 LNHDA and CDR2 SQIVND (reference sequence). Here the CDR3 DNA reads TGTGCCAGTAGTGTACCGGGACTAGCGAGCTCCTACAATGAGCAGTTCTTC. It yields the protein CASSVPGLASSYNEQFF.

This clone was detected once. The gene calls are TRBV5-1 and TRBJ2-3; tentative D call: TRBD2 (5 bases). The CDR3 is made up of 13 amino acids. V was shortened by 2 bases and J by 6 bases, with 10 bases between the two germline ends. CDR1 is SGHRS, CDR2 YFSETQ, per germline. The CDR3: CASSFEGSDTQYF. Written as DNA, the CDR3 is TGCGCCAGCAGCTTTGAGGGCTCGGATACGCAGTATTTT.

V is TRBV2 and J is TRBJ2-5; a possible D gene is TRBD1 (5 bases). Per germline, CDR1 SNHLY and CDR2 FYNNEI. The V and J ends lost 6 bases and 2 bases respectively, with 13 bases between them. The CDR3 is made up of 14 amino acids. The CDR3 coding sequence is TGTGCCAGCAGGGTAGACAGAAATCAAGAGACCCAGTACTTC. Amino acids: CASRVDRNQETQYF.

V is TRBV28 and J is TRBJ1-5, with 7 nucleotides matching TRBD1. V trimming: 6 bases; J trimming: 6 bases; junction bases outside the gene matches: 11. CDR1 is MDHEN and CDR2 is SYDVKM in the germline V gene. The CDR3 is made up of 15 amino acids. The chain's CDR3 is CASSRQGGQGQPQHF. CDR3 coding DNA: TGTGCCAGCAGCCGGCAGGGGGGCCAAGGTCAGCCCCAGCATTTT.

The chain recombines TRBV9 with TRBJ2-7; TRBD1 aligns across 7 bases. Germline CDR1 and CDR2: SGDLS and YYNGEE. The CDR3 contains 15 residues. The ends lost 6 bases at V and 6 bases at J; junction bases unmatched: 15. The CDR3 DNA is TGTGCCAGCAACGGGTGCCCACAGGGGCCCTGCGAGCAGTACTTC. It codes for CASNGCPQGPCEQYF.

This rearrangement joins TRBV19 to TRBJ2-1, with D tentatively TRBD1 (5 bases). Germline assignment: CDR1 LNHDA and CDR2 SQIVND (reference sequence). Between the trimmed V and J ends, which lost 2 bases and 2 bases, there was a span of 13 bases. This CDR3 spans 16 amino acids. In DNA, the CDR3 is TGTGCCAGTAGTATATCCGACAGCGTTACCTACAATGAGCAGTTCTTC. Translation gives CASSISDSVTYNEQFF.

V and J are TRBV28 and TRBJ1-3; D uncertain. Germline CDR1 MDHEN, CDR2 SYDVKM. The CDR3 covers 14 residues. V lost 3 bases and J 0 bases, leaving 6 bases between the germline ends. CDR3 residues: CASSFRNSGNTIYF. CDR3 sequence (DNA): TGTGCCAGCAGTTTCAGAAACTCTGGAAACACCATATATTTT.

This chain joins TRBV6-5 and TRBJ1-2, with D perhaps TRBD1 (6 bases). The V gene's germline CDR1 is MNHEY and CDR2 SVGAGI. The CDR3 is 15 amino acids. The V and J ends lost 2 bases and 8 bases respectively, with 18 bases between them. CDR3 DNA sequence: TGTGCCAGCAGTTACCGATCTCTCCAGGGGTACGGCTACACCTTC. Translated: CASSYRSLQGYGYTF.

The CDR3 DNA reads as TGTGCCAGCTCACCACCGAGCATCTCTGGAAACACCATATATTTT. Translation: CASSPPSISGNTIYF. J is TRBJ1-3 and V is TRBV18; D is unclear. Trimming removed 0 bases from V and 0 bases from J, with 6 bases in between. The CDR3 spans 15 residues. CDR1 is KGHSH and CDR2 is LQKENI in the germline V gene.

The chain employs TRBV12-5 and TRBJ1-4; no clear D. V was pared by 6 bases and J by 4 bases, with 12 bases between. The germline CDR1 and CDR2 sequences are LGHNT and FRNRAP. The CDR3 has 14 amino acids. The CDR3 sequence: CASGPQVYNEKLFF. The CDR3 region has the DNA TGTGCTAGTGGCCCTCAGGTTTATAATGAAAAACTGTTTTTT.